These 20 T cell receptor beta chains share one sample of origin, sequenced in a study of blood T cell repertoires in COVID-19 (dated by TCRdb to 2020 to 2021). Library method: the immunoSEQ multiplex PCR assay. TCRdb re-hosts the immuneACCESS table, in-frame sequences only. Its copies lack some clones; in the studies checked, an unresolved V gene accounts for under half of them, and the cause for the rest is not known. The sample records 61,000 or so clones, around 88% of which are singletons. The leading ten clones occupy roughly 18% of the sample. Sequencing was performed on peripheral blood. These receptors all stem from a woman of 80 years or more with active COVID-19.

There are a few counts of this clone. V gene TRBV25-1 combines with J gene TRBJ1-1; 10 bases are a match to TRBD1. CDR3 length: 15 amino acids. V lost 3 bases, J lost 4 bases, and 5 bases stayed unmatched. Germline CDR1 and CDR2: MGHDK and SYGVNS. Here the CDR3 reads CASSERTGGSTEAFF. The CDR3 coding sequence is TGTGCCAGCAGTGAGCGGACAGGGGGTTCCACTGAAGCTTTCTTT.

The chain employs TRBV4-3 and TRBJ1-2; TRBD1 is a possible D gene (6 bases). The V end was cut by 0 bases, the J end by 4 bases, with 12 bases between. The CDR3 has 15 amino acids. CDR1 and CDR2 from the germline V gene are LGHNA and YSLEER. In DNA form, the CDR3 reads TGCGCCAGCAGCCAAGATATCGGCAGGGGCTATGGCTACACCTTC. Its protein product is CASSQDIGRGYGYTF.

This sequence joins TRBV10-1 and TRBJ2-3; 13 nucleotides agree with TRBD2. V shed 7 bases and J 4 bases; nucleotides not matched to a gene: 8. The CDR3 is 16 residues long. Germline CDR1 WNHNN, CDR2 SYGVQD (reference sequence). The CDR3 sequence: CASIWGTSGDPDTQYF. The CDR3 DNA reads as TGCGCCAGCATTTGGGGGACTAGCGGGGATCCAGATACGCAGTATTTT.

This clone occurred a few times. V gene TRBV28 combines with J gene TRBJ1-4; tentatively, D is TRBD1 (6 bases). Germline CDR1 MDHEN, CDR2 SYDVKM. This CDR3 region has 15 residues. V shed 6 bases and J shed 0 bases, with 11 bases lying between them. The CDR3 loop is CASRQGGATNEKLFF. CDR3 sequence (DNA): TGTGCCAGCAGACAGGGAGGGGCAACTAATGAAAAACTGTTTTTT. The complete variable domain, with remaining parts taken from reference TRBV28 and TRBJ1-4, reads DVKVTQSSRYLVKRTGEKVFLECVQDMDHENMFWYRQDPGLGLRLIYFSYDVKMKEKGDIPEGYSVSREKKERFSLILESASTNQTSMYLCASRQGGATNEKLFFGSGTQLSVL.

This clone was observed once. The gene calls are TRBV7-3 and TRBJ2-1; TRBD2 aligns across 10 bases. Germline V gene data show CDR1 as SGHTA and CDR2 as FQGTGA. Germline trimming cut 1 base from V and 10 bases from J; bases unmatched to any gene: 7. This CDR3 is 15 amino acids long. The CDR3 nucleotides read TGTGCCAGCAGCTTAATGGGACTAGCGTCGGGGGAGCAGTTCTTC. It yields the protein CASSLMGLASGEQFF.

The chain joins TRBV5-4 to TRBJ2-1; TRBD2 matches at 8 bases. V was pared by 0 bases and J by 4 bases, with 6 bases of the junction left unmatched. The CDR3 runs 16 residues. Germline V gene lookup returns CDR1 SGHNT and CDR2 YYREEE (reference sequence). The CDR3: CASSLGSGDRYNEQFF. The CDR3 DNA is TGTGCCAGCAGCTTGGGTAGCGGGGATAGGTACAATGAGCAGTTCTTC.

This chain joins TRBV11-1 and TRBJ2-3, with 8 bases matching TRBD1. The trim removed 2 bases at V and 6 bases at J, leaving 10 bases unmatched. Looked up from germline, CDR1 is SGHAT and CDR2 is FQDESV (reference sequence). The CDR3 has 16 amino acids. The DNA for the CDR3 is TGTGCCAGCAGCTTATCCCTCCAGGGGGCTGAGGATACGCAGTATTTT. Encoded protein: CASSLSLQGAEDTQYF.

The chain couples TRBV5-1 to TRBJ2-1; 10 bases are a match to TRBD2. Looked up from germline, CDR1 is SGHRS and CDR2 is YFSETQ. The V and J ends lost 4 bases and 4 bases, in that order; junction bases with no gene match: 14. The length of the CDR3 is 18 residues. The CDR3 loop reads CASSGPSSSGGAYNEQFF. The CDR3 coding sequence is TGCGCCAGCAGCGGTCCATCGTCTAGCGGGGGAGCTTACAATGAGCAGTTCTTC.

The chain couples TRBV30 to TRBJ1-4; 12 bases fit TRBD1. The CDR3 covers 18 residues. The J segment lost 3 bases and the V segment lost 0 bases, leaving 8 bases of the junction unmatched. The germline V gene has CDR1 GTSNPN and CDR2 SVGIG (reference sequence). The CDR3 DNA reads TGTGCCTGGAGTGTACTAGGGGACAGGGGGCTTTCTAATGAAAAACTGTTTTTT. It specifies CAWSVLGDRGLSNEKLFF.

The chain recombines TRBV27 with TRBJ2-1; possibly TRBD2 for D (6 bases). The CDR3 loop spans 11 amino acids. With 6 bases removed from V and 9 bases from J, the gap between germline ends came to 9 bases. Germline values: CDR1 MNHEY, CDR2 SMNVEV (reference sequence). CDR3 sequence: CASRTSSEQFF. DNA for the CDR3: TGTGCCAGCAGAACTAGCAGTGAGCAGTTCTTC.

The V call is TRBV24-1, the J call TRBJ1-1; 9 nucleotides match TRBD1. In germline, CDR1 is KGHDR, CDR2 SFDVKD. V dropped 7 bases and J dropped 4; count of bases not matched to a gene: 6. This CDR3 comprises 14 residues. For the CDR3, the DNA is TGTGCCACCAGGGACAGGGGCGGGGGCACTGAAGCTTTCTTT. Translation: CATRDRGGGTEAFF.

V is TRBV7-3 and J is TRBJ2-1, with TRBD1 matching over 7 bases. Trimming at V came to 5 bases and at J to 6 bases, leaving 4 bases not matched to a gene. The germline gives CDR1 SGHTA, CDR2 FQGTGA. The CDR3 has 13 residues. DNA for the CDR3: TGTGCCAGCAGCCTGGGACAGTCCAATGAGCAGTTCTTC. Encoded protein: CASSLGQSNEQFF.

This sequence joins TRBV6-5 and TRBJ1-2; TRBD1 is a possible D gene (6 bases). The V gene lost 7 bases and the J gene lost 8 bases, with 20 bases spanning the gap. Germline V gene data show CDR1 as MNHEY and CDR2 as SVGAGI. This CDR3 has 14 residues. CDR3 region: CASKDRTAGVGYTF. The CDR3 region has the DNA TGTGCCAGCAAAGACCGGACAGCGGGAGTCGGCTACACCTTC.

The V gene is TRBV5-1, the J gene TRBJ2-7; 9 bases are shared with TRBD2. J was trimmed by 6 bases and V by 4 bases; bases with no gene match: 17. Germline CDR1 is SGHRS and CDR2 is YFSETQ. This CDR3 spans 17 amino acids. The CDR3 reads CASSATTAGGVWGEQYF. CDR3 in DNA: TGCGCCAGCAGCGCGACCACTGCGGGGGGGGTCTGGGGCGAGCAGTACTTC.

This chain joins TRBV7-9 and TRBJ2-1, with a tentative D call TRBD2 (6 bases). The ends were cut back, 3 bases at V and 10 bases at J, with 16 bases in the middle. The CDR3 extends over 14 amino acids. Germline V gives CDR1 SEHNR, CDR2 FQNEAQ (reference sequence). The DNA for the CDR3 is TGTGCCAGCAGCTTGGAGGGCTTACTAGGCGAGCAGTTCTTC. This sequence encodes CASSLEGLLGEQFF.

J is TRBJ1-4 and V is TRBV15; tentative D call: TRBD1 (5 bases). The V gene's germline CDR1 is LNHNV and CDR2 YYDKDF (reference sequence). This CDR3 spans 18 amino acids. V was trimmed by 1 base and J by 7 bases, leaving 22 bases between them. This CDR3 is CATSRARAGGAGGEKLFF. In DNA, the CDR3 is TGTGCCACCAGCAGAGCTCGGGCTGGGGGAGCGGGTGGTGAAAAACTGTTTTTT.

V and J are TRBV30 and TRBJ1-2; TRBD1 matches 10 bases. Germline trimming cut 0 bases from V and 5 bases from J; bases unmatched to any gene: 6. The V gene's germline CDR1 is GTSNPN and CDR2 SVGIG (reference sequence). This CDR3 has 15 amino acids. CDR3 protein: CAWSVKTGGWYGYTF. CDR3 coding DNA: TGTGCCTGGAGTGTAAAGACAGGGGGCTGGTATGGCTACACCTTC.

This clone was observed once. The chain has TRBV11-1 and TRBJ2-3, with D perhaps TRBD1 (5 bases). V lost 8 bases and J lost 1, with 10 bases in between. CDR3 size: 13 residues. From germline, CDR1 is SGHAT and CDR2 FQDESV (reference sequence). The CDR3 region is CASDSWGTDTQYF. In DNA, the CDR3 is TGTGCCAGCGACAGTTGGGGCACAGATACGCAGTATTTT.

The DNA of the CDR3 is TGTGCCAGCAGTGTACCGGGGGGCCGGGACAATGAGCAGTTCTTC. This translates into CASSVPGGRDNEQFF. This rearrangement joins TRBV27 to TRBJ2-1; D may be TRBD2 (7 bases). Between the trimmed V and J ends, which lost 5 bases and 5 bases, there was a span of 16 bases. From germline, CDR1 is MNHEY and CDR2 SMNVEV (reference sequence). This CDR3 contains 15 residues.

The genes are TRBV5-1 and TRBJ2-7, with 10 bases matching TRBD1. The CDR3 covers 15 residues. CDR1 and CDR2 from the germline V gene are SGHRS and YFSETQ. V shed 4 bases, J shed 7 bases, and the junction held 11 bases outside the gene matches. In DNA, the CDR3 is TGCGCCAGCAGCGTTCCCGGGACAGGGGTTGGGGAGCAGTACTTC. This translates into CASSVPGTGVGEQYF.